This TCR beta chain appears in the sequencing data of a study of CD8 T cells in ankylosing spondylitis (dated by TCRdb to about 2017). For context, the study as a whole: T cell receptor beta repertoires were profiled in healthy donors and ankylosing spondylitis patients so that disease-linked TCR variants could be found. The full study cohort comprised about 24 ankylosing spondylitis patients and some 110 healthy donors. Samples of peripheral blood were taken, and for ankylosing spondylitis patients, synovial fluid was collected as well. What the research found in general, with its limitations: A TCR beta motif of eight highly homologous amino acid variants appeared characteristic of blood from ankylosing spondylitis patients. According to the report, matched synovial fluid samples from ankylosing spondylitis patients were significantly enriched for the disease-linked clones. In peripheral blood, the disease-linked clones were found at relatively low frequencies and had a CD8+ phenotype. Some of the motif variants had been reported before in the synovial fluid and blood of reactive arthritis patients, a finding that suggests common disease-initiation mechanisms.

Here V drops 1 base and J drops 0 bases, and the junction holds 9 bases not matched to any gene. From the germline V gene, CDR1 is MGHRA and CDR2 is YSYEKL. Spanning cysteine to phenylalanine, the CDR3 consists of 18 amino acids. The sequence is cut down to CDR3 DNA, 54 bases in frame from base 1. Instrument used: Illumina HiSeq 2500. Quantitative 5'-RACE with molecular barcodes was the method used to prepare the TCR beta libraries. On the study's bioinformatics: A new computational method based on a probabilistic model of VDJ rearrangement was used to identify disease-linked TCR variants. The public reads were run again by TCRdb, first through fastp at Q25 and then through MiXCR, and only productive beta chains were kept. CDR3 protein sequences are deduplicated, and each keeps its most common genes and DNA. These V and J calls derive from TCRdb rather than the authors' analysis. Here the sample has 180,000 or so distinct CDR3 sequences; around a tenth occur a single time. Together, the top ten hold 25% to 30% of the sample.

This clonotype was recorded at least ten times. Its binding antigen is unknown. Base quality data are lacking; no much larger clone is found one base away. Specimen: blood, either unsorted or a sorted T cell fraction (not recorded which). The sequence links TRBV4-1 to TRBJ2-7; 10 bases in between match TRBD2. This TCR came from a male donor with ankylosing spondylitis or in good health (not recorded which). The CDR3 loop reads CASSQASGSIRSSYEQYF. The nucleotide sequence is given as TGCGCCAGCAGCCAAGCTAGCGGGAGCATACGAAGCTCCTACGAGCAGTACTTC.